This T cell receptor beta chain originates from a study of blood T cells in healthy people across ages. Together with a sample-barcoded 5' primer, a J-beta primer mix was included in a second PCR lasting about 7 to 12 cycles. TCRdb reanalysed the 5' RACE reads using MiXCR and keeps one entry per CDR3 protein. The sample lists about 770,000 distinct CDR3 sequences, under 45% seen once, with 15% to 25% in the top ten. This clonotype was seen a few times. This CDR3 contains 13 residues. CDR1 and CDR2 (germline): SNHLY, FYNNEI. The V and J ends lost 7 bases and 2 bases respectively, with 9 bases between them.

Sequenced sample: blood. This sequence originates from a man aged 55 to 70 in good health. The chain employs TRBV2 and TRBJ2-1, with D uncertain. The CDR3 loop reads CASMDPPYNEQFF. CDR3 sequence (DNA): TGTGCCAGCATGGATCCTCCCTACAATGAGCAGTTCTTC.